Listed below are T cell receptor beta chains from one sample, sequenced in a study of Ad26.COV2.S vaccination and SARS-CoV-2 variants. The table came from immunoSEQ multiplex PCR; TCRdb's copy has only in-frame clones and leaves some out. The top ten hold just under 7.5% of the sample, which has 380,000 or so clones, about four fifths seen once. Sequenced material: peripheral blood, taken in a trial of Ad26.COV2.S vaccine versus placebo. These receptors came from a person aged 18 to 59 who received the Ad26.COV2.S COVID-19 vaccine or a placebo. The CDR3 runs from the conserved cysteine through the conserved F or W. The order of the fields is J gene, V gene, D gene, CDR3 length, clone size, CDR3 DNA, CDR3 protein. The D gene is left open where the match is weak. The size of a clone is reported for some rows only, either as once, few or many, or as a class for expanded clones.

TRBJ2-5 TRBV12-3/TRBV12-4 . 12 . TGTGCCAGCAGTTTAAGTGTAGAGACCCAGTACTTC CASSLSVETQYF
TRBJ1-1 TRBV27 . 13 . TGTGCCAGCAGTTTATCGGGTTTCACTGAAGCTTTCTTT CASSLSGFTEAFF
TRBJ2-2 TRBV5-6 . 12 . TGTGCCAGCAGCTTGGACAGGGGGGAGCTGTTTTTT CASSLDRGELFF
TRBJ2-2 TRBV24-1 . 15 . TGTGCCACCAGTGATTCGGTTACCAACACCGGGGAGCTGTTTTTT CATSDSVTNTGELFF
TRBJ1-2 TRBV19 . 14 few TGTGCCAGTACTCCTGGGGGGGTCTTCTATGGCTACACCTTC CASTPGGVFYGYTF
TRBJ2-2 TRBV4-3 . 16 . TGCGCCAGCAGCCCACAGGAGGGCGCGAACACCGGGGAGCTGTTTTTT CASSPQEGANTGELFF
TRBJ2-2 TRBV5-6 . 14 . TGTGCCAGCGCCGTACTCACACCCACCGGGGAGCTGTTTTTT CASAVLTPTGELFF
TRBJ1-1 TRBV4-2 TRBD1 15 few TGTGCCAGCAGCCAGTCCCCAGGGGGCGGGACTGAAGCTTTCTTT CASSQSPGGGTEAFF
TRBJ2-1 TRBV27 TRBD2 16 . TGTGCCAGCAGTGCTCGACCGGGACTAGCGGGAGAAGAGCAGTTCTTC CASSARPGLAGEEQFF
TRBJ2-1 TRBV6-5 . 15 . TGTGCCAGCAGTTACGGGGATAACTCCTACAATGAGCAGTTCTTC CASSYGDNSYNEQFF
TRBJ2-1 TRBV18 TRBD1 15 . TGTGCCAGCTCTCTCGGACAGGGGTACTACAATGAGCAGTTCTTC CASSLGQGYYNEQFF
TRBJ2-7 TRBV6-2/TRBV6-3 TRBD1 13 once TGTGCCAGCAGCCGGACAGGGTCCTACGAGCAGTACTTC CASSRTGSYEQYF
TRBJ1-1 TRBV21-1 . 15 . TGTGCCAGCAGCAAAATCCGGGGGGGAAAGGATGAAGCTTTCTTT CASSKIRGGKDEAFF
TRBJ2-1 TRBV7-8 TRBD1 12 . TGTGCCAGCAGCCAGGGGGTCAATGAGCAGTTCTTC CASSQGVNEQFF
TRBJ1-6 TRBV30 . 12 . TGTGCCTGGAGTGTAGGGTCTCCACCCCTCCACTTT CAWSVGSPPLHF